These 30 T cell receptor beta chains originate from one sample sequenced in a study of cytomegalovirus exposure and HLA in healthy donors. PCR used 60 Vbeta primers and 13 Jbeta primers. TCRdb's copy holds only in-frame clones and misses some; the assay was immunoSEQ multiplex PCR. The sample has some 190,000 clones; about four fifths are singletons. The sequenced sample was PBMCs. These TCRs come from a woman under 40 in good health and CMV-seropositive.

The rearrangement uses TRBV19 and TRBJ2-3; 9 positions agree with TRBD2. Germline V gene lookup returns CDR1 LNHDA and CDR2 SQIVND (reference sequence). The CDR3 is 16 residues long. V lost 5 bases to trimming and J lost 3 bases; unmatched junction nucleotides: 9. Here the CDR3 reads CASSFRGTSRTDTQYF. CDR3 in DNA: TGTGCCAGTAGTTTCAGGGGGACTAGCAGAACAGATACGCAGTATTTT.

The chain recombines TRBV5-1 with TRBJ1-4, with 9 nucleotides matching TRBD1. Looked up from germline, CDR1 is SGHRS and CDR2 is YFSETQ. CDR3 length equals 16 residues. With V trimmed by 0 bases and J by 1 base, 1 base remained unmatched. The CDR3 protein is CASSLVGQGTNEKLFF. CDR3 bases: TGCGCCAGCAGCTTGGTGGGACAGGGAACTAATGAAAAACTGTTTTTT.

The V gene is TRBV28, the J gene TRBJ2-7; TRBD2 agrees at 11 bases. V lost 9 bases to trimming and J lost 7 bases; unmatched junction nucleotides: 11. Looked up from germline, CDR1 is MDHEN and CDR2 is SYDVKM. This CDR3 has 14 residues. CDR3 residues: CASPGLADRREQYF. The CDR3, as DNA: TGTGCCAGTCCGGGACTAGCGGACCGTAGGGAGCAGTACTTC.

This clone was seen a single time. The rearrangement links TRBV7-8 to TRBJ1-5, with 7 bases that match TRBD1. J gave up 8 bases and V 5 bases, and 12 bases lay outside the gene matches. There are 15 residues in the CDR3. Germline-derived CDR1 and CDR2 are SGHVS and FQNEAQ. In DNA, the CDR3 is TGTGCCAGCAGCCCAGGGGCGGGACAGCTAAAGCCCCAGCATTTT. Residues: CASSPGAGQLKPQHF. Complete variable domain (other parts from reference TRBV7-8 and TRBJ1-5): GAGVSQSPRYKVAKRGQDVALRCDPISGHVSLFWYQQALGQGPEFLTYFQNEAQLDKSGLPSDRFFAERPEGSVSTLKIQRTQQEDSAVYLCASSPGAGQLKPQHFGDGTRLSIL.

The genes are TRBV6-6 and TRBJ1-2; TRBD1 agrees at 11 bases. V shed 5 bases, J shed 3 bases, and the junction held 5 bases outside the gene matches. CDR3 size: 15 residues. Looked up from germline, CDR1 is MNHNY and CDR2 is SVGAGI (reference sequence). DNA of the CDR3: TGTGCCAGCAGTAGGACAGGGGGCGCCGACTATGGCTACACCTTC. Its protein is CASSRTGGADYGYTF.

This chain joins TRBV28 and TRBJ1-2; perhaps TRBD1 as D (6 bases). Germline V lookup: CDR1 MDHEN, CDR2 SYDVKM. The germline V and J ends were trimmed by 2 bases and 4 bases, with 14 bases remaining between them. The CDR3 length is 15 residues. The CDR3 nucleotides read TGTGCCAGCAGTTTACAGGGGCGGGCGACCTATGGCTACACCTTC. This gives the protein CASSLQGRATYGYTF.

The sample holds a few counts of this clone. The J gene is TRBJ2-2, the V gene TRBV25-1, with TRBD1 as a possible D gene (5 bases). The CDR3 runs to 13 residues. Trimming removed 10 bases from V and 1 base from J, with 10 bases in between. Germline lookup yields CDR1 MGHDK and CDR2 SYGVNS. The CDR3 DNA sequence: TGTGCCATTCTACAGGAGAACACCGGGGAGCTGTTTTTT. It yields the protein CAILQENTGELFF.

This chain joins TRBV28 and TRBJ2-5, with a tentative D call TRBD1 (5 bases). The CDR3 has 14 residues. With 4 bases removed from V and 4 bases from J, the gap between germline ends came to 13 bases. Germline V lookup: CDR1 MDHEN, CDR2 SYDVKM. CDR3 loop: CASSSSRGRETQYF. The CDR3 coding sequence is TGTGCCAGCAGTTCATCAAGGGGTCGAGAGACCCAGTACTTC.

The V and J genes are TRBV11-1 and TRBJ2-2; D is uncertain. From germline, CDR1 is SGHAT and CDR2 FQDESV (reference sequence). The CDR3 extends over 14 amino acids. V lost 4 bases to trimming and J lost 4 bases, with 10 bases between them. CDR3: CASSSGVSTGELFF. CDR3 DNA: TGTGCCAGCAGCTCCGGTGTCTCCACCGGGGAGCTGTTTTTT.

The chain recombines TRBV25-1 with TRBJ1-2, with D perhaps TRBD1 (6 bases). This CDR3 is built from 15 residues. Per germline, CDR1 MGHDK and CDR2 SYGVNS. V shed 1 base and J shed 4 bases, with 13 bases lying between them. The CDR3, as DNA: TGTGCCAGCAGTGAATTCGGGGGGCTCGGCTATGGCTACACCTTC. This gives the protein CASSEFGGLGYGYTF.

The rearrangement joins TRBV6-5 to TRBJ2-7, with a tentative D call TRBD2 (5 bases). Trimming cost V 2 bases and J 3 bases, with 8 bases left between them. CDR1 MNHEY and CDR2 SVGAGI come from the germline V gene. This CDR3 spans 13 amino acids. CDR3 coding DNA: TGTGCCAGCAGTTACGAGGGCAACTACGAGCAGTACTTC. Amino acids: CASSYEGNYEQYF.

The chain couples TRBV30 to TRBJ1-5; D unresolved. Germline V gene data show CDR1 as GTSNPN and CDR2 as SVGIG (reference sequence). This CDR3 contains 14 residues. V dropped 2 bases and J dropped 0 bases, with 8 bases sitting between them. DNA of the CDR3: TGTGCCTGGAGTTTGACACTTAGCAATCAGCCCCAGCATTTT. Residues: CAWSLTLSNQPQHF.

The rearrangement uses TRBV11-3 and TRBJ2-1, with 7 bases lining up with TRBD2. V shed 3 bases and J 2 bases; nucleotides not matched to a gene: 7. This CDR3 has 16 residues. CDR1 is SGHNT and CDR2 is YENEEA in the germline V gene. CDR3 DNA sequence: TGTGCCAGCAGCTTTTATAGGACTAGTACCTACAATGAGCAGTTCTTC. It yields the protein CASSFYRTSTYNEQFF.

This clone was recorded only once. The chain is built from TRBV7-3 and TRBJ2-2; TRBD1 aligns across 10 bases. This CDR3 has 15 amino acids. With 8 bases clipped from V and 7 bases from J, the junction kept 10 bases outside the gene matches. Germline V gene lookup returns CDR1 SGHTA and CDR2 FQGTGA. The CDR3 here is CASSLGTGASGELFF. CDR3 nucleotide sequence: TGTGCCAGCTCGTTGGGGACAGGGGCAAGCGGGGAGCTGTTTTTT.

The CDR3 protein is CASHRGPGGNTIYF. The CDR3 DNA reads as TGTGCCAGCCACCGGGGGCCGGGGGGGAACACCATATATTTT. The chain couples TRBV5-6 to TRBJ1-3; weak D call: TRBD1 (6 bases). Trimming removed 7 bases from V and 7 bases from J, with 18 bases in between. Germline CDR1 reads SGHDT; CDR2 reads YYEEEE. The CDR3 length is 14 residues.

DNA for the CDR3: TGTGCCAGCAGCTTAAACCAGAACACAGGGCTCTATGGCTACACCTTC. Encoded protein: CASSLNQNTGLYGYTF. V usage is TRBV7-2 and J usage is TRBJ1-2; D possibly corresponds to TRBD1 (6 bases). The CDR3 is made up of 16 amino acids. V lost 2 bases and J 4 bases, leaving 17 bases between the germline ends. The germline gives CDR1 SGHTA, CDR2 FQGNSA. The full variable domain, its missing parts supplied by reference TRBV7-2 and TRBJ1-2, is GAGVSQSPSNKVTEKGKDVELRCDPISGHTALYWYRQSLGQGLEFLIYFQGNSAPDKSGLPSDRFSAERTGGSVSTLTIQRTQQEDSAVYLCASSLNQNTGLYGYTFGSGTRLTVV.

The chain recombines TRBV13 with TRBJ2-1; 11 positions match TRBD2. Trimming took 5 bases from V and 7 from J; bases not matched to a gene: 22. Germline V lookup: CDR1 PRHDT, CDR2 FYEKMQ (reference sequence). This CDR3 has 20 residues. The CDR3 is CASSPAGWGAASGRKNEQFF. In DNA, the CDR3 is TGTGCCAGCAGCCCCGCGGGATGGGGGGCGGCTAGCGGGAGGAAAAATGAGCAGTTCTTC. The variable domain in full, completed from reference TRBV13 and TRBJ2-1, reads AAGVIQSPRHLIKEKRETATLKCYPIPRHDTVYWYQQGPGQDPQFLISFYEKMQSDKGSIPDRFSAQQFSDYHSELNMSSLELGDSALYFCASSPAGWGAASGRKNEQFFGPGTRLTVL.

The chain carries TRBV6-1 and TRBJ2-1, with D maybe TRBD2 (5 bases). The ends were cut back, 7 bases at V and 9 bases at J, with 16 bases in the middle. This CDR3 spans 13 amino acids. Germline lookup yields CDR1 MNHNS and CDR2 SASEGT. The CDR3 reads CASKGPAGGEQFF. The CDR3 DNA follows: TGTGCCAGCAAAGGTCCAGCCGGAGGTGAGCAGTTCTTC.

The chain uses TRBV5-4 and TRBJ2-1, with 8 bases fitting TRBD2. Per the germline V gene, CDR1 is SGHNT and CDR2 is YYREEE (reference sequence). The junction had 7 bases not matched to a gene; V was cut back by 0 bases and J by 8 bases. This CDR3 is built from 15 residues. The DNA for the CDR3 is TGTGCCAGCAGCTTGGAGCCGGGAGGGCCTTATGAGCAGTTCTTC. Its protein is CASSLEPGGPYEQFF.

The chain joins TRBV23-1 to TRBJ1-6; 7 positions agree with TRBD1. TRBV23-1 is classed as an ORF, of uncertain function. There are 16 residues in the CDR3. Trimming took 11 bases from V and 0 from J; bases not matched to a gene: 10. In DNA, the CDR3 is TGCGCCCCCTCCTCGGACAGGAACTCCTATAATTCACCCCTCCACTTT. This gives the protein CAPSSDRNSYNSPLHF.

This sequence joins TRBV11-2 and TRBJ2-1; weak D call: TRBD1 (6 bases). The CDR3 is made up of 14 amino acids. Trimming cost V 5 bases and J 2 bases, with 10 bases left between them. Germline values: CDR1 SGHAT, CDR2 FQNNGV. In DNA form, the CDR3 reads TGTGCCAGCAGCATAGGGGACACCTACAATGAGCAGTTCTTC. Protein: CASSIGDTYNEQFF.

The chain joins TRBV4-1 to TRBJ2-4; 11 bases fit TRBD2. The V and J ends lost 3 bases and 7 bases, in that order; junction bases with no gene match: 5. The CDR3 extends over 15 amino acids. The germline gives CDR1 MGHRA, CDR2 YSYEKL. The DNA for the CDR3 is TGCGCCAGCAGCCAGACTAGCGGGATCATGAACATTCAGTACTTC. The encoded protein is CASSQTSGIMNIQYF.

The gene calls are TRBV9 and TRBJ2-1; D might be TRBD2 (6 bases). V was shortened by 4 bases and J by 4 bases, with 12 bases between the two germline ends. The CDR3 consists of 14 residues. Germline loops: CDR1 SGDLS, CDR2 YYNGEE. CDR3 protein: CASSPQEGYNEQFF. CDR3 nucleotide sequence: TGTGCCAGCAGCCCCCAGGAGGGGTACAATGAGCAGTTCTTC.

This clone showed up just a few times. The chain links TRBV28 to TRBJ1-5; TRBD1 aligns across 12 bases. Trimming cost V 2 bases and J 2 bases; bases outside gene matches: 7. Germline V gene data show CDR1 as MDHEN and CDR2 as SYDVKM. The CDR3 spans 18 residues. The CDR3 DNA is TGTGCCAGCAGTTTACCGGGACAGGGGGCTTATGGCAATCAGCCCCAGCATTTT. Its translation is CASSLPGQGAYGNQPQHF.

This clone occurred a few times. This chain joins TRBV11-2 and TRBJ2-7, with TRBD2 matching 8 bases. CDR1 and CDR2 from the germline V gene are SGHAT and FQNNGV. V dropped 1 base and J dropped 0; count of bases not matched to a gene: 5. CDR3 length equals 16 residues. Written as DNA, the CDR3 is TGTGCCAGCAGCTTAGGTAGCGGGGCCCTCTCCTACGAGCAGTACTTC. Residues: CASSLGSGALSYEQYF.

The genes are TRBV2 and TRBJ1-6; no definite D call. The CDR3 extends over 16 amino acids. Trimming cost V 8 bases and J 3 bases, with 17 bases left between them. In germline, CDR1 is SNHLY, CDR2 FYNNEI. This chain's CDR3 is CASVAEGRGYNSPLHF. The CDR3 coding sequence is TGTGCCAGCGTCGCGGAGGGAAGAGGCTATAATTCACCCCTCCACTTT.

The chain links TRBV2 to TRBJ1-2, with 12 bases lining up with TRBD1. This CDR3 is 15 amino acids long. Germline values: CDR1 SNHLY, CDR2 FYNNEI. V was clipped by 0 bases and J by 7 bases; unmatched bases: 3. The CDR3 is CASSEAGQGAVGYTF. As DNA, the CDR3 is TGTGCCAGCAGTGAAGCGGGACAGGGGGCGGTTGGCTACACCTTC.

The chain uses TRBV14 and TRBJ1-1; no definite D call. Looked up from germline, CDR1 is SGHDN and CDR2 is FVKESK. The V and J ends lost 2 bases and 5 bases respectively, with 9 bases between them. The CDR3 has 13 amino acids. In DNA, the CDR3 is TGTGCCAGCAGCCAAAACACGAGGACTGAAGCTTTCTTT. The encoded protein is CASSQNTRTEAFF.

The genes are TRBV5-1 and TRBJ1-2, with D hard to call. This CDR3 comprises 16 residues. Deletions cut 1 base from V and 2 bases from J, with 15 bases between. The V gene's germline CDR1 is SGHRS and CDR2 YFSETQ. The CDR3: CASSLSGSAGNYGYTF. The CDR3 coding sequence is TGCGCCAGCAGCTTGAGCGGGTCCGCGGGGAACTATGGCTACACCTTC.

For the CDR3, the DNA is TGTGCCAGCAGTGGGACAGCCTACGAGCAGTACTTC. Encoded protein: CASSGTAYEQYF. The chain couples TRBV6-1 to TRBJ2-7; a possible D gene is TRBD1 (6 bases). The CDR3 totals 12 residues. From germline, CDR1 is MNHNS and CDR2 SASEGT. V lost 4 bases to trimming and J lost 2 bases, with 6 bases between them.